A selection of T cell receptor beta chains follows, all from one sample in a study of cytomegalovirus exposure and HLA in healthy donors. The method was immunoSEQ multiplex PCR; TCRdb's version includes in-frame clones alone and lacks a portion of them. Of under 60,000 clones listed, around 80% are singletons. Sequenced input: PBMCs. These receptor sequences come from a man in his fifties or sixties in good health and CMV-seronegative. Both conserved end residues are part of each CDR3. A D gene is named only where the DNA matches it firmly. Clone sizes are given selectively: once, few, many, or a class where the clone is expanded.

d_call clone_size j_call v_call cdr3_nt cdr3_aa
TRBD1 - TRBJ2-7 TRBV5-1 TGCGCCAGCAGACGGGACAGGGAGGCCTACGAGCAGTACTTC CASRRDREAYEQYF
- - TRBJ2-7 TRBV7-9 TGTGCCAGCAGCTTAGTAAACTCCTACGAGCAGTACTTC CASSLVNSYEQYF
TRBD2 - TRBJ2-5 TRBV2 TGTGCCAGCAGTCCCAGCTTTAGCGGGGGGGCGGGTTCGAAAGAGACCCAGTACTTC CASSPSFSGGAGSKETQYF
- few TRBJ2-3 TRBV14 TGTGCCAGCAGCCAAGATATCTCAGGGCGCACAGATACGCAGTATTTT CASSQDISGRTDTQYF
- - TRBJ2-7 TRBV6-1 TGTGCCAGCCATCCTGGGGCAGGGTCAAGCTACGAGCAGTACTTC CASHPGAGSSYEQYF
TRBD1 - TRBJ1-1 TRBV6-5 TGTGCCAGCAGTCAAGGGACAGGCCGCAAGACTGAAGCTTTCTTT CASSQGTGRKTEAFF
- - TRBJ1-2 TRBV5-4 TGTGCCAGCAGCTTGGGACGTGGGCAGCCTCAGAGCTATGGCTACACCTTC CASSLGRGQPQSYGYTF
TRBD2 - TRBJ2-5 TRBV9 TGTGCCAGCAGCCCGGGACTAGCATTTAGAGAGACCCAGTACTTC CASSPGLAFRETQYF
- - TRBJ2-5 TRBV5-1 TGCGCCAGCGCCTCAGGGGCTCTATGGGAGACCCAGTACTTC CASASGALWETQYF
TRBD1 - TRBJ1-1 TRBV29-1 TGCAGCGTTGCCGACCGACAGGGAGTGAACACTGAAGCTTTCTTT CSVADRQGVNTEAFF
TRBD1 - TRBJ1-1 TRBV7-9 TGTGCCAGCAGCTTAGGAGCCCTTTCGGGGACAGGGTGGTCCACTGAAGCTTTCTTT CASSLGALSGTGWSTEAFF
TRBD1 - TRBJ1-6 TRBV5-1 TGCGCCAGCAGCTTGGACCCACAGGGGGCCACCCTCCACTTT CASSLDPQGATLHF
TRBD2 - TRBJ2-3 TRBV27 TGTGCCAGCAGTCGCCTAGCGGGGGGGCCGGGAACAGATACGCAGTATTTT CASSRLAGGPGTDTQYF
TRBD2 - TRBJ2-7 TRBV4-2 TGTGCCAGCAGCCATGGGACTAGCGGGGGGCGTGTTGTGGGCGAGCAGTACTTC CASSHGTSGGRVVGEQYF
- once TRBJ2-1 TRBV7-2 TGTGCCAGCAGCCGCTCCTACAATGAGCAGTTCTTC CASSRSYNEQFF
TRBD1 - TRBJ2-7 TRBV19 TGTGCCAGTAGTGACAGGGAGTACGAGCAGTACTTC CASSDREYEQYF
- - TRBJ2-7 TRBV7-2 TGTGCCAGCAGCCCAGGAGGGACTCGATCCTACGAGCAGTACTTC CASSPGGTRSYEQYF
TRBD1 once TRBJ1-2 TRBV7-9 TGTGCCAGCAGCTTACCCCGGACAGGGGGGGGTGGCTACACCTTC CASSLPRTGGGGYTF
- - TRBJ1-4 TRBV6-5 TGTGCCAGCAGTTACTCGAGCAGGGGCCGCGAAAAACTGTTTTTT CASSYSSRGREKLFF
TRBD1 - TRBJ1-1 TRBV29-1 TGCAGCGAGCGACAGGGAGGCAACACTGAAGCTTTCTTT CSERQGGNTEAFF
- - TRBJ2-3 TRBV7-8 TGTGCCAGCAGCTTAGTGGTTGGGGGGGGCTCATTTCAACCAGATACGCAGTATTTT CASSLVVGGGSFQPDTQYF
- - TRBJ2-2 TRBV10-2 TGCGCCACCTCACGAGGAGTGAACACCGGGGAGCTGTTTTTT CATSRGVNTGELFF
- - TRBJ2-6 TRBV30 TGTGCCTGGACCCGCTTCATTTTGGGGCTAAAACACTCTGGGGCCAACGTCCTGACTTTC CAWTRFILGLKHSGANVLTF
- - TRBJ1-2 TRBV5-4 TGTGCCAGCAGCTTGGATCGGGTTGACTATGGCTACACCTTC CASSLDRVDYGYTF
TRBD1 - TRBJ2-2 TRBV7-6 TGTGCCAGCAGCAAGACAGGGGTGAACACCGGGGAGCTGTTTTTT CASSKTGVNTGELFF
TRBD1 - TRBJ1-5 TRBV5-6 TGTGCCCGGGGAGCGGGACAGGATCATCAGCCCCAGCATTTT CARGAGQDHQPQHF
TRBD1 - TRBJ2-7 TRBV29-1 TGCAGCGTTCGCCAGGGGGTCGACGAGCAGTACTTC CSVRQGVDEQYF
TRBD1 - TRBJ1-3 TRBV18 TGTGCCAGCTCACGAGACAGGGGGAACGGAAACACCATATATTTT CASSRDRGNGNTIYF
- few TRBJ2-7 TRBV5-6 TGTGCCAGCAGCTTGGCAGGGGCGAACTCCTACGAGCAGTACTTC CASSLAGANSYEQYF
- - TRBJ1-1 TRBV28 TGTGCCAGCGCCGGGAATTGGGACACTGAAGCTTTCTTT CASAGNWDTEAFF
TRBD2 - TRBJ2-5 TRBV27 TGTGCCAGCAGTACCGCCGGGACTATATTTGAGACCCAGTACTTC CASSTAGTIFETQYF
TRBD2 - TRBJ2-5 TRBV18 TGTGCCAGCTCACCAGCACTAGCGGTACAAGAGACCCAGTACTTC CASSPALAVQETQYF
TRBD1 once TRBJ2-1 TRBV29-1 TGCAGCGGAGGGGACAGGGACTGGAATGAGCAGTTCTTC CSGGDRDWNEQFF
TRBD1 - TRBJ1-1 TRBV5-1 TGCGCCAGCAGCAAGAACCCCGGACAGGGCGAAGCTTTCTTT CASSKNPGQGEAFF
- medium-sized TRBJ1-1 TRBV27 TGTGCCAGCAGGGGCTTGGGGGGGAACCCTGAAGCTTTCTTT CASRGLGGNPEAFF
- once TRBJ1-2 TRBV10-3 TGTGCCATCAGGTCGGGGGACTATGGCTACACCTTC CAIRSGDYGYTF
TRBD2 - TRBJ2-1 TRBV19 TGTGCCAGTAGTACACCGGGACTAGCGGGGGCCTACAATGAGCAGTTCTTC CASSTPGLAGAYNEQFF
TRBD1 - TRBJ2-1 TRBV6-5 TGTGCCAGCAGTAAGGGGGCAGGGATCCACAATGAGCAGTTCTTC CASSKGAGIHNEQFF
TRBD1 - TRBJ2-1 TRBV7-2 TGTGCCAGCAGCCCAGGGACAGGGCTGGTTGGTGAGCAGTTCTTC CASSPGTGLVGEQFF
- - TRBJ2-2 TRBV19 TGTGCCAGTAGTGGGCAGTACACCGGGGAGCTGTTTTTT CASSGQYTGELFF
- - TRBJ1-1 TRBV6-6 TGTGCCAGCAGTTACGGGGGGGGCGCTGCGAACACTGAAGCTTTCTTT CASSYGGGAANTEAFF
- - TRBJ1-1 TRBV28 TGTGCCAGCAGTTTGGAAAGGGGGAGCGCTGAAGCTTTCTTT CASSLERGSAEAFF